These 3 T cell receptor beta chains came from one sample sequenced in a study of blood T cell repertoires in COVID-19. Libraries were prepared by immunoSEQ multiplex PCR; TCRdb keeps only in-frame clonotypes and omits some of them. The sample holds 150,000 to 200,000 clones, around 84% seen once. The source material was peripheral blood. These receptors were obtained from a woman aged 80 or over with acute or convalescent COVID-19.

The CDR3 loop is CASFSQGAGANVLTF. The DNA of the CDR3 is TGTGCCAGCTTCTCTCAGGGGGCTGGGGCCAACGTCCTGACTTTC. The rearrangement uses TRBV7-9 and TRBJ2-6; TRBD1 aligns across 7 bases. Germline loops: CDR1 SEHNR, CDR2 FQNEAQ (reference sequence). The CDR3 has 15 amino acids. The V and J ends lost 8 bases and 2 bases, in that order; junction bases with no gene match: 6.

The chain is built from TRBV5-8 and TRBJ1-2, with a possible D match to TRBD1 (5 bases). This CDR3 has 14 residues. V was shortened by 6 bases and J by 2 bases, with 14 bases between the two germline ends. Germline-derived CDR1 and CDR2 are SGHTS and YDEGEE. The CDR3 region has the DNA TGTGCCAGCACTCCGTTAGGGGCGAACTATGGCTACACCTTC. Protein sequence: CASTPLGANYGYTF.

Only one count was recorded for this clone. V is TRBV28 and J is TRBJ1-2; tentatively, D is TRBD1 (6 bases). Germline V gene sequence: CDR1 MDHEN, CDR2 SYDVKM. The V end lost 10 bases, the J end lost 3 bases, and 18 bases lay between the germline ends. This CDR3 has 14 residues. The CDR3: CATRQEQDYYGYTF. Here the CDR3 DNA reads TGTGCCACCAGACAGGAACAAGACTACTATGGCTACACCTTC.